Described below is a single TCR beta chain sequence and its context. Antigen: not known. Each CDR3 protein gets one entry after TCRdb re-called the 5' RACE reads with MiXCR. The data show 1.5 million to 2 million distinct CDR3 sequences, under 35% seen once. The CDR3 is made up of 17 amino acids. Trimming cost V 4 bases and J 0 bases, with 19 bases left between them. CDR1 and CDR2 from the germline V gene are SNHLY and FYNNEI. This sample was taken from a study of identical twins. Findings and caveats of the study: Beta out-of-frame sequences showed weaker excess twin sharing. Those out-of-frame alpha sequences shared by twins showed an excess of low generation probability. Conclusions relied on cross-sectional statistical analysis, not following the same donors. Memory repertoires showed no such pattern, whereas abundant cord blood beta clonotypes carried fewer insertions.

The V gene is TRBV2, the J gene TRBJ2-7, with D perhaps matching TRBD1 (6 bases). The sample comprised cord blood. This TCR derives from a newborn girl in good health. The CDR3 spells CASSVSIIGDISYEQYF. CDR3 sequence (DNA): TGTGCCAGCAGTGTTTCTATTATCGGGGACATCTCCTACGAGCAGTACTTC.